A selection of T cell receptor beta chains follows, all from one sample in a study of regulatory T cells in long-lasting Graves disease. MiXCR, applied by TCRdb to the multiplex PCR reads, yields one record per CDR3 protein. This table has roughly 450,000 distinct CDR3 sequences, approximately 22% appearing once. Here the sequenced sample was peripheral blood mononuclear cells (PBMCs), taken when the disease was refractory, from a patient treated with antithyroid drugs. The receptors here all came from a female donor with Graves disease. The CDR3 runs from the conserved cysteine through the conserved F or W. A D gene is named only where the DNA matches it firmly. Size is omitted from some rows. Given values are once, few, many or a class for expanded clones.

V: TRBV10-3; D: NA; size: many; J: TRBJ1-2; DNA: TGTGCCATCAGTGACAGGGATTTCGGCTACACCTTC; CDR3: CAISDRDFGYTF
V: TRBV19; D: NA; size: few; J: TRBJ2-7; DNA: TGTGCCACTTCGCCCGGGACGAACTCCTACGAGCAGTACTTC; CDR3: CATSPGTNSYEQYF
V: TRBV28; D: TRBD1; size: many; J: TRBJ2-7; DNA: TGTGCCAGCAGGAGAACAGGGGGAGGCTACGAGCAGTACTTC; CDR3: CASRRTGGGYEQYF
V: TRBV12-3/TRBV12-4; D: NA; size: NA; J: TRBJ2-1; DNA: TGTGCCATCCTTACCTTGGCAGGGGTTGACAATGAGCAGTTCTTC; CDR3: CAILTLAGVDNEQFF
V: TRBV10-3; D: NA; size: many; J: TRBJ2-7; DNA: TGTGCCAGCATGGTCTCAGAGAACGGAGAGCAGTACTTC; CDR3: CASMVSENGEQYF
V: TRBV2; D: NA; size: NA; J: TRBJ2-3; DNA: TGTGCCAGCGGACCGATTCCAGATACGCAGTATTTT; CDR3: CASGPIPDTQYF
V: TRBV12-3/TRBV12-4; D: TRBD2; size: NA; J: TRBJ2-1; DNA: TGTGCCAGCAGCCAGGGACTAGCGGGGTTGGAGCAGTTCTTC; CDR3: CASSQGLAGLEQFF
V: TRBV28; D: NA; size: many; J: TRBJ2-7; DNA: TGTGCCAGCAGGCAAGCTCCCGGTAACTACGAGCAGTACTTC; CDR3: CASRQAPGNYEQYF
V: TRBV7-9; D: NA; size: few; J: TRBJ1-4; DNA: TGTGCCAGCAGTTCGGGACCGAGAAACCTTGGGGTTTACAATGAAAAACTGTTTTTT; CDR3: CASSSGPRNLGVYNEKLFF
V: TRBV7-8; D: TRBD2; size: few; J: TRBJ2-1; DNA: TGTGCCAGCAGCTTCATCGCTAGCGGAAGTAATGAGCAGTTCTTC; CDR3: CASSFIASGSNEQFF
V: TRBV27; D: NA; size: NA; J: TRBJ1-2; DNA: TGTGCCAGCAGCCGTTACGGGGGAAACTATGGCTACACCTTC; CDR3: CASSRYGGNYGYTF
V: TRBV20-1; D: NA; size: NA; J: TRBJ2-1; DNA: TGCAGTGCCGAGGGGGAACCCTACAATGAGCAGTTCTTC; CDR3: CSAEGEPYNEQFF
V: TRBV2; D: NA; size: many; J: TRBJ1-5; DNA: TGTGCCAGCAGTGGGTTTGGCAATCAGCCCCAGCATTTT; CDR3: CASSGFGNQPQHF
V: TRBV28; D: NA; size: many; J: TRBJ2-7; DNA: TGTGCCAGCCGCCGAATTAAACAGGCAGGCTTGAGCTCCTACGAGCAGTACTTC; CDR3: CASRRIKQAGLSSYEQYF
V: TRBV19; D: TRBD1; size: few; J: TRBJ1-5; DNA: TGTGCCAGTAGTAGGCTCCGGGACAGGGGATCGGATCAGCCCCAGCATTTT; CDR3: CASSRLRDRGSDQPQHF
V: TRBV2; D: NA; size: NA; J: TRBJ1-2; DNA: TGTGCCAGTGCCCAGGGGTTCGACTATGGCTACACCTTC; CDR3: CASAQGFDYGYTF
V: TRBV5-5; D: NA; size: NA; J: TRBJ1-6; DNA: TGTGCCAGCAGCTTGTCATCAGGGGACCGGTCACCCCTCCACTTT; CDR3: CASSLSSGDRSPLHF
V: TRBV7-3; D: TRBD1; size: NA; J: TRBJ2-2; DNA: TGTGCCAGCAGCTCCCAGAGGACAGGGACGGCCGGGGAGCTGTTTTTT; CDR3: CASSSQRTGTAGELFF
V: TRBV5-6; D: NA; size: NA; J: TRBJ2-7; DNA: TGTGCCAGCAGCTTGGGGAGGGGGCTTAACTACGAGCAGTACTTC; CDR3: CASSLGRGLNYEQYF
V: TRBV2; D: NA; size: many; J: TRBJ2-5; DNA: TGTGCCAGTACGACTGAGCGGGACCAAGAGACCCAGTACTTC; CDR3: CASTTERDQETQYF
V: TRBV28; D: NA; size: NA; J: TRBJ1-5; DNA: TGTGCCAGCACCCGCAGGCCGGGCAGCAATCAGCCCCAGCATTTT; CDR3: CASTRRPGSNQPQHF
V: TRBV4-3; D: TRBD1; size: NA; J: TRBJ1-4; DNA: TGCGCCAGCAGCCCCGGACGGGGACAGAGTAATGAAAAACTGTTTTTT; CDR3: CASSPGRGQSNEKLFF
V: TRBV28; D: NA; size: many; J: TRBJ1-2; DNA: TGTGCCAGCAGGACGGGCGGCCCCGCCGACTTGGCTGGCTACACCTTC; CDR3: CASRTGGPADLAGYTF
V: TRBV11-2; D: NA; size: NA; J: TRBJ1-1; DNA: TGTGCCAGCAGCGATCCGTACACTGAAGCTTTCTTT; CDR3: CASSDPYTEAFF
V: TRBV5-8; D: NA; size: few; J: TRBJ2-5; DNA: TGTGCCAGCAGCTTGGATGCAGGACTGAGAGGGGAGACCCAGTACTTC; CDR3: CASSLDAGLRGETQYF
V: TRBV14; D: NA; size: NA; J: TRBJ1-6; DNA: TGTGCCAGCAGCCAATTCGTTTTGGCACCCCTCCACTTT; CDR3: CASSQFVLAPLHF